The sequence of this T cell receptor (beta chain) was determined in a study of T cells expressing NK-cell markers. UMI-tagged 5'RACE template switching yielded the TCR beta cDNA. TCRdb reanalyzed the 5' RACE reads, giving one entry per CDR3 protein sequence and no DNA. This table holds 200,000 to 300,000 distinct CDR3 sequences. Germline loops: CDR1 ENHRY, CDR2 SYGVKD. The CDR3 has 15 residues. This TCR came from a man aged 18 to 29 in good health. The V gene is TRBV10-3, the J gene TRBJ2-3; TCRdb picks TRBD1, but there is no DNA to check that call. Material: blood T cells: a sorted CD56 or NKG2C T cell subset, CD4+ or CD8+ T cells, or bulk PBMC T cells (not recorded which). The CDR3 reads CAIKGNYQVTDTQYF.